The present T cell receptor beta chain was sequenced within a study of CD8 T cells in Susac syndrome. Losses at the gene ends were 4 bases for V and 5 bases for J; bases not matched to a gene: 9. Per the germline V gene, CDR1 is SGDLS and CDR2 is YYNGEE. The CDR3 contains 16 residues. Random hexamers were used to reverse transcribe the RNA input (about 0.5 to 1 ug). One entry per CDR3 protein results from TCRdb running MiXCR on the immunoSEQ multiplex PCR reads. In the table there are 150,000 or so distinct CDR3 sequences, around 96% of which are singletons. The sequence came from a human donor with Susac syndrome. The gene calls are TRBV9 and TRBJ2-1; 10 nucleotides match TRBD2. The specimen was CD4+ T cells from PBMCs. CDR3 in amino acids: CASSHGLAEENNEQFF. CDR3 bases: TGTGCCAGCAGCCATGGACTAGCGGAAGAGAACAATGAGCAGTTCTTC. Full variable domain (outside the CDR3, taken from reference TRBV9 and TRBJ2-1): DSGVTQTPKHLITATGQRVTLRCSPRSGDLSVYWYQQSLDQGLQFLIQYYNGEERAKGNILERFSAQQFPDLHSELNLSSLELGDSALYFCASSHGLAEENNEQFFGPGTRLTVL.